What follows are 12 T cell receptor beta chains derived from one specimen sequenced in a study of shared clonotypes between healthy human individuals. Sequencing used immunoSEQ multiplex PCR; TCRdb keeps in-frame clones, though not all of them. The sample carries 950,000 to 1,300,000 clones, about three quarters recorded once. The sequenced sample consisted of memory CD4+ T cells sorted from blood. This sample's subset: CD45RA-negative fraction. The receptor set was obtained from a man between 18 and 29 years old in good health.

This clone was detected only a few times. The V gene is TRBV30, the J gene TRBJ1-3; 7 bases fit TRBD1. Germline CDR1 GTSNPN, CDR2 SVGIG (reference sequence). The CDR3 totals 15 residues. V lost 5 bases to trimming and J lost 2 bases; unmatched junction nucleotides: 9. In DNA, the CDR3 is TGTGCCTGGGGACACAGGGGATCTGCTGGAAACACCATATATTTT. It codes for CAWGHRGSAGNTIYF.

This clone has more than one count but fewer than ten. The chain couples TRBV5-1 to TRBJ1-1; D might be TRBD1 (5 bases). The germline V and J ends were trimmed by 3 bases and 2 bases, with 11 bases remaining between them. CDR1 and CDR2 (germline): SGHRS, YFSETQ. The CDR3 has 14 amino acids. The CDR3 loop is CASSSQGYNTEAFF. Here the CDR3 DNA reads TGCGCCAGCAGCTCCCAGGGATACAACACTGAAGCTTTCTTT.

In regard to this clone: Other DNA sequences of this sample code for an identical CDR3. This sequence joins TRBV28 and TRBJ1-5, with TRBD1 matching 7 bases. Germline CDR1 is MDHEN and CDR2 is SYDVKM. The trim removed 2 bases at V and 2 bases at J, leaving 6 bases unmatched. CDR3 size: 16 residues. The CDR3 spells CASSLNARGGNQPQHF. Here the CDR3 DNA reads TGTGCCAGCAGTTTAAACGCCAGGGGGGGCAATCAGCCCCAGCATTTT.

The chain is built from TRBV2 and TRBJ1-1; no definite D call. Trimming stripped 3 bases from V and 1 base from J, with 9 bases between. CDR1 is SNHLY and CDR2 is FYNNEI in the germline V gene. The CDR3 is made up of 14 amino acids. The CDR3 loop is CASSEKVTNTEAFF. In DNA form, the CDR3 reads TGTGCCAGCAGTGAGAAGGTCACGAACACTGAAGCTTTCTTT. The variable domain in full, completed from reference TRBV2 and TRBJ1-1, reads EPEVTQTPSHQVTQMGQEVILRCVPISNHLYFYWYRQILGQKVEFLVSFYNNEISEKSEIFDDQFSVERPDGSNFTLKIRSTKLEDSAMYFCASSEKVTNTEAFFGQGTRLTVV.

The rearrangement joins TRBV7-2 to TRBJ2-1, with D perhaps TRBD2 (5 bases). Germline V gene lookup returns CDR1 SGHTA and CDR2 FQGNSA. This CDR3 is 15 amino acids long. Trimming removed 5 bases from V and 12 bases from J, with 23 bases in between. In nucleotides, the CDR3 is TGTGCCAGCAGCCCCCGTGAGTTGCAGCGGACTGCGCAGTTCTTC. Its protein product is CASSPRELQRTAQFF.

With regard to this clone: This clone may be a read error of a much larger clone one base away. This chain joins TRBV6-5 and TRBJ2-2, with D perhaps matching TRBD2 (5 bases). CDR1 is MNHEY and CDR2 is SVGAGI in the germline V gene. This CDR3 has 15 amino acids. The CDR3 reads CASSYEGMNTGEPFF. In nucleotides, the CDR3 is TGTGCCAGCAGTTATGAAGGGATGAACACCGGGGAGCCGTTTTTT.

CDR3 DNA: TGTGCCAGTAGTAAGAGGGTTCAATATGAGCAGTTCTTC. This codes for CASSKRVQYEQFF. The chain links TRBV19 to TRBJ2-1, with D perhaps matching TRBD2 (5 bases). Looked up from germline, CDR1 is LNHDA and CDR2 is SQIVND (reference sequence). The V end was cut by 4 bases, the J end by 8 bases, with 12 bases between. This CDR3 comprises 13 residues.

In regard to this clone: The sample carries other DNA sequences with the same CDR3. The V gene is TRBV27, the J gene TRBJ1-6, with D perhaps TRBD1 (5 bases). Trimming took 0 bases from V and 5 from J, leaving 8 bases between them. Germline V gene data show CDR1 as MNHEY and CDR2 as SMNVEV (reference sequence). The CDR3 runs to 15 residues. The CDR3 reads CASSLSGTDNSPLHF. Here the CDR3 DNA reads TGTGCCAGCAGTTTATCAGGGACCGATAATTCACCCCTCCACTTT.

The gene calls are TRBV6-1 and TRBJ2-1, with D perhaps TRBD2 (6 bases). CDR1 and CDR2 (germline): MNHNS, SASEGT. The length of the CDR3 is 14 residues. The ends were cut back, 8 bases at V and 1 base at J, with 12 bases in the middle. CDR3 coding DNA: TGTGCCAGCCGGGAGTCAGGTTCCTACAATGAGCAGTTCTTC. Translating gives CASRESGSYNEQFF.

This clone has a handful of counts. This chain joins TRBV2 and TRBJ2-4, with a possible D match to TRBD1 (6 bases). CDR1 and CDR2 from the germline V gene are SNHLY and FYNNEI. Trimming removed 2 bases at V and 4 bases at J, with 6 bases between. There are 13 residues in the CDR3. The CDR3, as DNA: TGTGCCAGCAGTGAAACAGGGAAAAACATTCAGTACTTC. Translation gives CASSETGKNIQYF.

The chain is built from TRBV5-1 and TRBJ1-4; 9 bases match TRBD1. J lost 8 bases, V lost 3 bases, and 8 bases had no gene match. CDR3 length equals 15 residues. Germline CDR1 reads SGHRS; CDR2 reads YFSETQ. CDR3 sequence reads: CASSWGQGGGEKLFF. The CDR3, as DNA: TGCGCCAGCAGCTGGGGACAGGGAGGAGGAGAAAAACTGTTTTTT.

This clone was found a few times. The CDR3 bases are TGTGCCAGCAGTTTATCGGTTCGCACGATGGACGGACCGGGGTCACCCCTCCACTTT. Residues: CASSLSVRTMDGPGSPLHF. The V and J genes are TRBV27 and TRBJ1-6, with D unclear. Trimming stripped 0 bases from V and 10 bases from J, with 25 bases between. CDR3 length: 19 residues. Germline V gene sequence: CDR1 MNHEY, CDR2 SMNVEV (reference sequence).